What follows is one T cell receptor beta chain and its context. Per the authors' pipeline: Amplification with reference gene primers provided the estimates of nucleated cell counts. Using immunoSEQ multiplex PCR, the repertoire was profiled, and TCRdb retains in-frame clones only, with some absent. From that table come the V and J calls and clone size; the DNA was used to work out D and trimming. The table shows under 150,000 clones, with around 84% occurring only once. The sample originates from a study of blood T cell repertoires in COVID-19. Trimming shortened V by 4 bases and J by 7 bases, and 9 bases separated the two germline ends. This CDR3 region has 12 residues. Germline lookup yields CDR1 SGDLS and CDR2 YYNGEE.

The sequenced sample consisted of peripheral blood. This chain links TRBV9 with TRBJ2-1; no firm D call. This clonotype was sampled from a woman between 40 and 50 years old with acute or convalescent COVID-19. CDR3 amino acids: CASSLTGNEQFF. CDR3 sequence (DNA): TGTGCCAGCAGCCTTACTGGTAATGAGCAGTTCTTC. The variable domain in full, completed from reference TRBV9 and TRBJ2-1, reads DSGVTQTPKHLITATGQRVTLRCSPRSGDLSVYWYQQSLDQGLQFLIQYYNGEERAKGNILERFSAQQFPDLHSELNLSSLELGDSALYFCASSLTGNEQFFGPGTRLTVL.